This entry concerns a single TCR beta chain. The data stem from a study of PD-L1 blockade in urothelial cancer. Background on the study: It was at 3 weeks (second dose) and 6 weeks after treatment start that blood was analyzed. Per blood sample, T cells had a median of 141,255.

V shed 0 bases and J 3 bases; nucleotides not matched to a gene: 11. Germline V lookup: CDR1 LNHDA, CDR2 SQIVND (reference sequence). The CDR3 spans 17 residues. As for time point: peripheral blood 6 weeks after treatment start. Templates that were synthetic TCR analogs were spiked into each PCR. Clones were sequenced by immunoSEQ multiplex PCR, and TCRdb holds only the in-frame ones, with some missing. Of around 110,000 clones detected, around 89% appear once; the ten largest clones hold about 1.8%. This chain links TRBV19 with TRBJ2-7; 7 bases are shared with TRBD1. This TCR was sampled from a man in his 60s with urothelial cancer. Sample: PBMCs, taken around atezolizumab (anti-PD-L1) treatment. CDR3 region: CASSIDLSRHRGYEQYF. The CDR3, as DNA: TGTGCCAGTAGTATAGATCTCAGTCGACACAGGGGCTACGAGCAGTACTTC.